A single sample is the source of the 12 T cell receptor beta chains below, sequenced in a study of T cell changes during pregnancy in multiple sclerosis. Measured with immunoSEQ multiplex PCR; TCRdb has only the in-frame clones, and not every one. Among some 40,000 clones listed, around 94% were seen once. The input for sequencing was peripheral blood, taken in the third trimester of pregnancy. The receptors shown here come from a female donor with multiple sclerosis, enrolled in a pregnancy study.

The chain has TRBV10-1 and TRBJ1-2; a weak D match, TRBD1 (5 bases). This CDR3 spans 13 amino acids. Germline V gives CDR1 WNHNN, CDR2 SYGVQD (reference sequence). V was shortened by 10 bases and J by 4 bases, with 16 bases between the two germline ends. The CDR3 loop is CATHPGCRYGYTF. The CDR3 DNA is TGCGCCACGCATCCAGGGTGTCGCTATGGCTACACCTTC.

The chain recombines TRBV7-6 with TRBJ2-5; 8 positions agree with TRBD2. Germline values: CDR1 SGHVS, CDR2 FNYEAQ. The trim removed 1 base at V and 5 bases at J, leaving 6 bases unmatched. The CDR3 consists of 15 residues. DNA for the CDR3: TGTGCCAGCAGCTTAGGAGCGGGGGATCGGGAGACCCAGTACTTC. It yields the protein CASSLGAGDRETQYF.

This clone was detected a few times. The rearrangement uses TRBV19 and TRBJ2-1; TRBD2 agrees at 13 bases. Trimming took 6 bases from V and 6 from J; bases not matched to a gene: 5. This CDR3 is built from 15 residues. Germline-derived CDR1 and CDR2 are LNHDA and SQIVND (reference sequence). The CDR3 spells CASRKTSGGANEQFF. CDR3 nucleotides: TGTGCCAGTAGAAAAACTAGCGGGGGGGCCAATGAGCAGTTCTTC.

This clone was recorded once. The rearrangement links TRBV14 to TRBJ2-3, with 9 bases that match TRBD1. This CDR3 has 16 amino acids. Trimming cost V 4 bases and J 1 base; bases outside gene matches: 6. From germline, CDR1 is SGHDN and CDR2 FVKESK. DNA of the CDR3: TGTGCCAGCAGCCCATTCTGGACAGGGGGCACAGATACGCAGTATTTT. Its protein is CASSPFWTGGTDTQYF. The full variable domain, rest sourced from reference TRBV14 and TRBJ2-3, is EAGVTQFPSHSVIEKGQTVTLRCDPISGHDNLYWYRRVMGKEIKFLLHFVKESKQDESGMPNNRFLAERTGGTYSTLKVQPAELEDSGVYFCASSPFWTGGTDTQYFGPGTRLTVL.

This chain uses TRBV5-8 with TRBJ1-5; D is unclear. The germline gives CDR1 SGHTS, CDR2 YDEGEE. V gave up 5 bases and J gave up 0 bases, with 15 bases separating them. CDR3 size: 16 residues. The chain's CDR3 is CASSGPGGVSNQPQHF. CDR3 DNA sequence: TGTGCCAGCAGTGGCCCTGGAGGAGTTAGCAATCAGCCCCAGCATTTT.

The J gene is TRBJ1-2, the V gene TRBV18; 8 nucleotides line up with TRBD1. This CDR3 region has 15 residues. J lost 6 bases, V lost 5 bases, and 11 bases had no gene match. CDR1 and CDR2 (germline): KGHSH, LQKENI. CDR3 residues: CASSTQGASFDGYTF. The CDR3 DNA reads as TGTGCCAGCTCAACTCAGGGGGCAAGCTTTGATGGCTACACCTTC.

The rearrangement joins TRBV7-9 to TRBJ1-2; D unresolved. V was cut by 7 bases and J by 6 bases, with 9 bases left in between. Germline CDR1 is SEHNR and CDR2 is FQNEAQ (reference sequence). CDR3 size: 11 residues. CDR3 nucleotides: TGTGCCAGCACACTTGGGCATGGCTACACCTTC. Protein product: CASTLGHGYTF.

The chain combines TRBV10-3 with TRBJ2-2; 8 bases are shared with TRBD2. The CDR3 covers 13 residues. Trimming cost V 11 bases and J 4 bases; bases outside gene matches: 6. The germline V gene has CDR1 ENHRY and CDR2 SYGVKD. The CDR3 nucleotides are TGTGCCTTGGCGGGAGGACTCACCGGGGAGCTGTTTTTT. It is translated as CALAGGLTGELFF.

This chain joins TRBV7-7 and TRBJ1-6; D is undetermined. Germline V gene sequence: CDR1 SSHAT, CDR2 FNYEAQ (reference sequence). Trimming removed 2 bases at V and 8 bases at J, with 7 bases between. The CDR3 is made up of 13 amino acids. This chain's CDR3 is CASSLTGDSPLHF. CDR3 nucleotide sequence: TGTGCCAGCAGCTTAACCGGGGATTCACCCCTCCACTTT.

This clone appeared a single time. This rearrangement joins TRBV6-5 to TRBJ1-2; possible D gene TRBD1, 6 bases. This CDR3 region has 13 residues. Germline CDR1 is MNHEY and CDR2 is SVGAGI. Between the trimmed V and J ends, which lost 4 bases and 4 bases, there was a span of 10 bases. CDR3 region: CASSSGRGYGYTF. CDR3 sequence (DNA): TGTGCCAGCAGTTCGGGCAGGGGCTATGGCTACACCTTC.

This rearrangement joins TRBV11-2 to TRBJ1-2, with TRBD1 identical over 9 bases. The CDR3 is 15 amino acids. The V and J ends lost 5 bases and 5 bases, in that order; junction bases with no gene match: 9. Looked up from germline, CDR1 is SGHAT and CDR2 is FQNNGV. The CDR3 DNA reads TGTGCCAGCAGCCCCCGGGACAGGGTAGGGTATGGCTACACCTTC. Translated, it gives CASSPRDRVGYGYTF. Together with reference TRBV11-2 and TRBJ1-2, the CDR3 gives the full variable domain: EAGVAQSPRYKIIEKRQSVAFWCNPISGHATLYWYQQILGQGPKLLIQFQNNGVVDDSQLPKDRFSAERLKGVDSTLKIQPAKLEDSAVYLCASSPRDRVGYGYTFGSGTRLTVV.

V and J are TRBV11-3 and TRBJ2-1; tentatively, D is TRBD2 (6 bases). The CDR3 extends over 13 amino acids. Trimming took 6 bases from V and 9 from J, leaving 15 bases between them. CDR1 is SGHNT and CDR2 is YENEEA in the germline V gene. This chain's CDR3 is CASRSREISEQFF. CDR3 in DNA: TGTGCCAGCAGGTCCCGGGAGATAAGTGAGCAGTTCTTC.